This TCR beta chain was captured in a study of monozygotic twins with inflammatory bowel disease. Study results and caveats: Healthy co-twins had higher TCRbeta inverse Simpson diversity than their IBD twins. Reduced clonotype sharing with other individuals was observed in IBD patients relative to healthy twins, especially with disease activity.

About this clonotype itself: Antigen: not known.

Both the TCRalpha cDNA and the TCRbeta cDNA were taken through two nested PCRs, lasting approximately 16 and 9 cycles. TCRdb re-analyzed the 5' RACE reads; it lists each CDR3 protein once, without DNA. The sample includes over 100,000 distinct CDR3 sequences. Per the germline V gene, CDR1 is SGHRS and CDR2 is YFSETQ. The CDR3 has 13 residues. The sequenced sample was blood. This receptor was identified in a human donor with ulcerative colitis or Crohn's disease, or a healthy co-twin of an affected twin (not recorded which). The chain links TRBV5-1 to TRBJ2-5. The CDR3 spells CASSLHTQETQYF. Full variable domain (rest looked up from reference TRBV5-1 and TRBJ2-5): KAGVTQTPRYLIKTRGQQVTLSCSPISGHRSVSWYQQTPGQGLQFLFEYFSETQRNKGNFPGRFSGRQFSNSRSEMNVSTLELGDSALYLCASSLHTQETQYFGPGTRLLVL.